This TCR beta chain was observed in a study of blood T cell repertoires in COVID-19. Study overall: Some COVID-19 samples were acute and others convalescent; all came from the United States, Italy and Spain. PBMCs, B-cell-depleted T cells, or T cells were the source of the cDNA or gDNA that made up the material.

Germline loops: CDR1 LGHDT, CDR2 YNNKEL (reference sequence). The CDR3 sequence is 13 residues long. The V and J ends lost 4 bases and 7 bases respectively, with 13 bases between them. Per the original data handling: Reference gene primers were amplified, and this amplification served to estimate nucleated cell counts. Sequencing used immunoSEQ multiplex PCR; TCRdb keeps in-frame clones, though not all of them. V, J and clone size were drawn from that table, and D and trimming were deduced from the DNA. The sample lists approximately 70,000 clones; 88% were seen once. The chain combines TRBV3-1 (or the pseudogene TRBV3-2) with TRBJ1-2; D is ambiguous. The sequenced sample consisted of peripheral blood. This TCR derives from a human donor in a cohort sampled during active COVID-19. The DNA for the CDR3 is TGTGCCAGCAGCCCCCTTCTGGGAGGTGGCTACACCTTC. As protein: CASSPLLGGGYTF.